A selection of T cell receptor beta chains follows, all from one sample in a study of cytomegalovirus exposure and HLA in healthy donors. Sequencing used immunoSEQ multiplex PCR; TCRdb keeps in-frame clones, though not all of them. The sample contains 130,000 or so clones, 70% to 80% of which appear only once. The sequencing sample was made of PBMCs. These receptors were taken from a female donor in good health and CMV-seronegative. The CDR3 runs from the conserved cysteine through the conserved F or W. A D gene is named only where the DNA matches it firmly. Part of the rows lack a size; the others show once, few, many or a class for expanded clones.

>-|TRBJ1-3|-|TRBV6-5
CASSPTESGRNTIYF
TGTGCCAGCAGTCCCACAGAGTCAGGAAGAAACACCATATATTTT
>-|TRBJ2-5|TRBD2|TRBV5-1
CASSPWTGGETQYF
TGCGCCAGCAGCCCCTGGACCGGGGGGGAGACCCAGTACTTC
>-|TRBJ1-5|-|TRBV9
CASSADSRPEPQHF
TGTGCCAGCAGCGCAGACAGTCGTCCAGAGCCCCAGCATTTT
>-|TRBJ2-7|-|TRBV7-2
CASSLFLDKAYEQYF
TGTGCCAGCAGCTTATTTCTGGACAAGGCCTACGAGCAGTACTTC
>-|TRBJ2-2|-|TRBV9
CASSATNTGELFF
TGTGCCAGCAGCGCTACGAACACCGGGGAGCTGTTTTTT
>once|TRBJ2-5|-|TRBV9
CASSVEGPGLGETQYF
TGTGCCAGCAGCGTAGAGGGGCCGGGACTTGGGGAGACCCAGTACTTC
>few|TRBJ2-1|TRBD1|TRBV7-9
CASSPGQGNEQFF
TGTGCCAGCAGCCCAGGACAGGGCAATGAGCAGTTCTTC
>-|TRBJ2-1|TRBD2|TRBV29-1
CSVRLAGVNEQFF
TGCAGCGTAAGACTAGCGGGAGTGAATGAGCAGTTCTTC
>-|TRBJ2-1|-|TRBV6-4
CASSDSARGLSSYNEQFF
TGTGCCAGCAGTGACTCGGCGCGAGGGCTCAGCTCCTACAATGAGCAGTTCTTC
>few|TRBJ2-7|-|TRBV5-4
CASSLGDVQNEQYF
TGTGCCAGCAGCTTAGGAGACGTCCAAAACGAGCAGTACTTC
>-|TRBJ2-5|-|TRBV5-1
CASSLVLGGEKTQYF
TGCGCCAGCAGCTTGGTACTAGGGGGGGAAAAGACCCAGTACTTC
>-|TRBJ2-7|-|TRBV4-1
CASSRDTSYEQYF
TGCGCCAGCAGCCGGGACACCTCCTACGAGCAGTACTTC
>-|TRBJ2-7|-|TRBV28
CASSFPMTDSSYEQYF
TGTGCCAGCAGTTTTCCGATGACGGACAGCTCCTACGAGCAGTACTTC
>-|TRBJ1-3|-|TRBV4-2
CASSLWRDTIYF
TGTGCCAGCAGCCTGTGGCGGGACACCATATATTTT
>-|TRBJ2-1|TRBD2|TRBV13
CASSSGTSGSYEQFF
TGTGCCAGCAGCTCCGGGACTAGCGGGAGCTATGAGCAGTTCTTC
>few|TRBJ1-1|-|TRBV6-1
CASSEIVEVTEAFF
TGTGCCAGCAGTGAAATTGTCGAGGTTACTGAAGCTTTCTTT
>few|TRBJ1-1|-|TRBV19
CASKKVTGHTEAFF
TGTGCCAGTAAGAAGGTGACAGGCCACACTGAAGCTTTCTTT
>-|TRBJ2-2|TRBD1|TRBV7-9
CASSLGRGLQGTGELFF
TGTGCCAGCAGCTTGGGCAGGGGGCTTCAGGGCACCGGGGAGCTGTTTTTT
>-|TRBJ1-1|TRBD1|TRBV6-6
CASSTRDRGRDTEAFF
TGTGCCAGCAGTACCCGGGACAGGGGGAGGGACACTGAAGCTTTCTTT
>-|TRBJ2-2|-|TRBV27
CASSPRLDSTGELFF
TGTGCCAGCAGTCCGAGACTAGATAGCACCGGGGAGCTGTTTTTT
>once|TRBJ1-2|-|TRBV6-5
CASSYLNGQGPYGYTF
TGTGCCAGCAGTTACCTTAATGGGCAGGGGCCCTATGGCTACACCTTC
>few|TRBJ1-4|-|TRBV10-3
CAISAGNEKLFF
TGTGCCATCAGTGCAGGGAATGAAAAACTGTTTTTT
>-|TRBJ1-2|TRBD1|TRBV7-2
CASSLGRTGSFGYTF
TGTGCCAGCAGCTTAGGACGGACAGGGAGCTTTGGCTACACCTTC
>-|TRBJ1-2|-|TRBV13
CASSQGKGNYGYTF
TGTGCCAGCAGCCAGGGTAAGGGAAACTATGGCTACACCTTC
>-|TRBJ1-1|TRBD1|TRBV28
CASSEDRAYGTEAFF
TGTGCCAGCAGTGAAGACAGGGCTTACGGCACTGAAGCTTTCTTT
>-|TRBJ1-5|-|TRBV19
CASSIAGGNQPQHF
TGTGCCAGTAGTATAGCCGGGGGCAATCAGCCCCAGCATTTT
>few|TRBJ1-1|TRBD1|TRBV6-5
CASSYRIDRVAEAFF
TGTGCCAGCAGTTACCGGATTGACAGGGTTGCTGAAGCTTTCTTT
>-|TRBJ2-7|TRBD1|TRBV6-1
CASSDYLGTGSYEQYF
TGTGCCAGCAGTGATTATCTTGGGACAGGGTCCTACGAGCAGTACTTC
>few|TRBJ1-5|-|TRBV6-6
CASRPGGSNQPQHF
TGTGCCAGCCGCCCGGGGGGGAGCAATCAGCCCCAGCATTTT
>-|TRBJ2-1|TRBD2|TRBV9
CASSFRDRVSGLAVKDVYNEQFF
TGTGCCAGCAGCTTCCGGGACAGGGTATCGGGACTAGCGGTGAAGGACGTCTACAATGAGCAGTTCTTC
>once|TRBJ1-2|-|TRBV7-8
CASSPREGSKEYGYTF
TGTGCCAGCAGCCCAAGGGAGGGATCAAAAGAATATGGCTACACCTTC
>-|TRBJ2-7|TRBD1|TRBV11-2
CASSDPRTGRSYEQYF
TGTGCCAGCAGCGATCCGAGGACAGGTCGCTCCTACGAGCAGTACTTC
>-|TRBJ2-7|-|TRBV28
CASTTNPTYEQYF
TGTGCCAGCACGACTAACCCCACCTACGAGCAGTACTTC
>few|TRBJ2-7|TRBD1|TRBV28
CASSSPQPGQGDEQYF
TGTGCCAGCAGTTCACCCCAACCGGGACAGGGGGACGAGCAGTACTTC
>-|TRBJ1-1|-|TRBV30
CAWKGHPNTEAFF
TGTGCCTGGAAAGGACATCCGAACACTGAAGCTTTCTTT
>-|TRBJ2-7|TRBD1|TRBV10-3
CAISIDRDEQYF
TGTGCCATCAGTATCGACAGGGACGAGCAGTACTTC
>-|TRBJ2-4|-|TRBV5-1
CASSLVGGLFGQTSSVKNIQYF
TGCGCCAGCAGCTTGGTTGGGGGCCTTTTCGGTCAAACGTCTTCCGTCAAAAACATTCAGTACTTC
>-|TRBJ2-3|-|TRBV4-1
CASSLLLGAPPSDTQYF
TGCGCCAGCAGCCTCCTCCTGGGGGCCCCGCCGTCAGATACGCAGTATTTT
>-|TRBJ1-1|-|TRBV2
CASSDYLAVRQVNMNTEAFF
TGTGCCAGCAGTGATTATTTGGCCGTGAGACAGGTGAATATGAACACTGAAGCTTTCTTT
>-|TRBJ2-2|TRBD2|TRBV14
CASSQEGGLAGVTGELFF
TGTGCCAGCAGCCAAGAGGGGGGACTAGCGGGAGTCACCGGGGAGCTGTTTTTT
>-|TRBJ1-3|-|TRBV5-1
CASSLRGTGNTIYF
TGCGCCAGCAGCTTGCGAGGGACTGGAAACACCATATATTTT
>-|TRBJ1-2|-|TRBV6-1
CASSLEYLYGYTF
TGTGCCAGCAGTCTGGAGTATCTCTATGGCTACACCTTC
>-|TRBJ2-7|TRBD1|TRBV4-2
CASSQGQGAYEQYF
TGTGCCAGCAGCCAAGGACAGGGGGCCTACGAGCAGTACTTC
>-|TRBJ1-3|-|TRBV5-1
CASSWGTGNTIYF
TGCGCCAGCAGCTGGGGGACAGGAAACACCATATATTTT
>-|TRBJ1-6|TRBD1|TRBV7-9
CASSLRTGGARSPLHF
TGTGCCAGCAGCCTCAGGACAGGGGGCGCGCGGTCACCCCTCCACTTT
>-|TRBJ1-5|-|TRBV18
CASSPFWLAQGYNQPQHF
TGCGCCAGCTCACCATTCTGGCTCGCACAGGGATACAATCAGCCCCAGCATTTT
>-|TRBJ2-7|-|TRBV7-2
CASSPDYSYEQYF
TGTGCCAGCAGCCCGGACTATTCCTACGAGCAGTACTTC
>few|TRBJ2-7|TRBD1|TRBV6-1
CASSPQFQGVYEQYF
TGTGCCAGCAGCCCCCAATTTCAGGGGGTCTACGAGCAGTACTTC
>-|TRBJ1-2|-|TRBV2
CASSVGGKFGYTF
TGTGCCAGCAGTGTTGGGGGGAAATTTGGCTACACCTTC
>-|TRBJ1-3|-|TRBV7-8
CASSLKGGSGNTIYF
TGTGCCAGCAGCTTAAAGGGAGGCTCTGGAAACACCATATATTTT
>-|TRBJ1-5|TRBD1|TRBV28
CASSSAVAGGNQPQHF
TGTGCCAGCAGTTCCGCGGTGGCAGGGGGAAATCAGCCCCAGCATTTT
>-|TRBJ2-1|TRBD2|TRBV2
CASSEGLVYNEQFF
TGTGCCAGCAGTGAGGGACTAGTGTACAATGAGCAGTTCTTC
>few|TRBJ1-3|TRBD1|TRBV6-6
CASSNAITGGENTIYF
TGTGCCAGCAGCAATGCAATAACAGGGGGCGAAAACACCATATATTTT
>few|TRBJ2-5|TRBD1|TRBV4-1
CASSHTQLTGRGGETQYF
TGCGCCAGCAGCCACACTCAACTGACAGGGAGAGGAGGAGAGACCCAGTACTTC
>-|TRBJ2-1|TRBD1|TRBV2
CASNPGQGYNEQFF
TGTGCCAGTAACCCGGGACAGGGCTACAATGAGCAGTTCTTC
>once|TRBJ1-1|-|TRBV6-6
CASSYSTVRGFVKAFF
TGTGCCAGCAGTTACTCGACCGTCCGGGGTTTTGTGAAAGCTTTCTTT
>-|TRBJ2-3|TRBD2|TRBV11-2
CASSADSGSTDTQYF
TGTGCCAGCAGCGCAGATAGCGGGTCCACAGATACGCAGTATTTT
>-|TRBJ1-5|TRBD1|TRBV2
CASRLDRAVSNQPQHF
TGTGCCAGCAGACTCGACAGGGCTGTAAGCAATCAGCCCCAGCATTTT
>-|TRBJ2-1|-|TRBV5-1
CASSLPDTNEQFF
TGCGCCAGCAGCTTGCCCGATACTAATGAGCAGTTCTTC
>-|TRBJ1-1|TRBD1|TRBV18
CASSPLGTGEVGAEAFF
TGTGCCAGCTCACCTTTAGGGACAGGGGAAGTCGGGGCTGAAGCTTTCTTT